This TCR beta chain originates from a study of human T cells and chemical hapten exposure. During construction of the library, unique molecular identifiers were attached to individual cDNA molecules for quantitative, reproducible TCR counting. TCRdb re-called the RACE reads with MiXCR, one entry per CDR3 protein. The data hold under 450,000 distinct CDR3 sequences, with around 6% observed a single time. The germline gives CDR1 MGHDK, CDR2 SYGVNS. This CDR3 region has 12 residues. V was pared by 7 bases and J by 2 bases, with 7 bases between. This clonotype was observed a handful of times. The time point is: patch test 2, 6 weeks after DPC sensitization. Indicated treatment: therapeutic diphenylcyclopropenone sensitization with weekly scalp DPC. Blood draws came before every patch-test application. Total RNA was isolated from unfractionated whole blood.

V gene TRBV25-1 combines with J gene TRBJ2-3; D call uncertain. The origin of this receptor is a woman aged 18 to 35 with alopecia areata. Some clones in this sample may be carry-over from other donors' samples. Sample: whole blood, taken in connection with sensitization to the hapten diphenylcyclopropenone (DPC). CDR3 in DNA: TGTGCCAGCACGGCTCCCACAGATACGCAGTATTTT. Translating gives CASTAPTDTQYF.